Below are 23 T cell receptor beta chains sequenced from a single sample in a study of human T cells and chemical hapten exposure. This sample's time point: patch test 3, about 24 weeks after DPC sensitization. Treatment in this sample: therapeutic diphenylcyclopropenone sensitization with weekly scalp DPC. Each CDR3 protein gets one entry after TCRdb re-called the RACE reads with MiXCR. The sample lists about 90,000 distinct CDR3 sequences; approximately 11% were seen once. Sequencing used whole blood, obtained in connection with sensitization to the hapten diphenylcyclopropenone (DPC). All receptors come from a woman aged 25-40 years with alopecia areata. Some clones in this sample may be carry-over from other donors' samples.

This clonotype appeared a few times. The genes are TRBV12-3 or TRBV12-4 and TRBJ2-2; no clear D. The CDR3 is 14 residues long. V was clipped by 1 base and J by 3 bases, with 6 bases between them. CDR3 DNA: TGTGCCAGCAGTTTAGGCGGACACACCGGGGAGCTGTTTTTT. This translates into CASSLGGHTGELFF.

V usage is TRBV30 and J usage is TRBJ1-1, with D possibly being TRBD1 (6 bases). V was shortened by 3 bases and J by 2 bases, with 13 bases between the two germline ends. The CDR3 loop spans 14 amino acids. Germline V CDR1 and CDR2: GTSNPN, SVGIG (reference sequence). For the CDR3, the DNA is TGTGCCTGGAGCGCCACAGGGTACAACACTGAAGCTTTCTTT. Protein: CAWSATGYNTEAFF.

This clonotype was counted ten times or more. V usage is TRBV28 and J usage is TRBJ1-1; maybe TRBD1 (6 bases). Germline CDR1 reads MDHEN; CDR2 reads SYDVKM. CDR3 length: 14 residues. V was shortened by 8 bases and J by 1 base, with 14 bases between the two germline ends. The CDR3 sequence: CASHALTGNTEAFF. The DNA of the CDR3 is TGTGCCAGCCACGCGCTGACAGGGAACACTGAAGCTTTCTTT.

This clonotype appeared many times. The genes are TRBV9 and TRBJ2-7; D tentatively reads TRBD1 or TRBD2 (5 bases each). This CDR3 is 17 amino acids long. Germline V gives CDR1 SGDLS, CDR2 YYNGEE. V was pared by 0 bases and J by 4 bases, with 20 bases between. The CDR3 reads CASSVAILLGDSYEQYF. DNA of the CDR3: TGTGCCAGCAGCGTAGCTATCTTACTGGGGGATTCATACGAGCAGTACTTC.

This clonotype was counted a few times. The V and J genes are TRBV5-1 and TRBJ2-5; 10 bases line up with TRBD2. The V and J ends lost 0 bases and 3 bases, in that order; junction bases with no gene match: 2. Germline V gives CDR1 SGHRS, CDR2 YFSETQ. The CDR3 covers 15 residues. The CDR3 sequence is CASSLAGTSEETQYF. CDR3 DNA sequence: TGCGCCAGCAGCTTGGCGGGGACTAGCGAAGAGACCCAGTACTTC.

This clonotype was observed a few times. For the CDR3, the DNA is TGCAGTGCTAGAGACGACAGATCCATTACTGAAGCTTTCTTT. Protein product: CSARDDRSITEAFF. J is TRBJ1-1 and V is TRBV20-1; D perhaps matches TRBD1 (5 bases). This CDR3 has 14 amino acids. Trimming removed 0 bases at V and 5 bases at J, with 13 bases between. Germline V gene lookup returns CDR1 DFQATT and CDR2 SNEGSKA (reference sequence).

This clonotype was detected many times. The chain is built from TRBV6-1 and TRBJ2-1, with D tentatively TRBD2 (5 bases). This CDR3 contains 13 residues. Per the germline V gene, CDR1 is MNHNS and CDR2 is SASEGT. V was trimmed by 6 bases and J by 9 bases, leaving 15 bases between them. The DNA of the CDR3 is TGTGCCAGCAGGAAAGAGGGTCCGGGTGAGCAGTTCTTC. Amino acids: CASRKEGPGEQFF.

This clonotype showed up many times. Here the CDR3 DNA reads TGTGCCAGCCATTGGGACAGACAGCTGGCCAAAAACATTCAGTACTTC. It specifies CASHWDRQLAKNIQYF. The chain uses TRBV28 and TRBJ2-4, with 7 bases matching TRBD1. V trimming: 8 bases; J trimming: 1 base; junction bases outside the gene matches: 11. CDR1 and CDR2 from the germline V gene are MDHEN and SYDVKM. CDR3 length: 16 residues.

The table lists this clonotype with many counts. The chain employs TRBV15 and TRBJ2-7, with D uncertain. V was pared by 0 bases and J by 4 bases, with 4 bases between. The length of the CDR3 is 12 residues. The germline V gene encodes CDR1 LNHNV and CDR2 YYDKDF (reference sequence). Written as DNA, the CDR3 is TGTGCCACCAGCAGAGATCGATACGAGCAGTACGTC. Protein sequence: CATSRDRYEQYV.

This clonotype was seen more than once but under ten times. CDR3 loop: CASSIGTGNEQFF. CDR3 DNA: TGTGCCAGCAGCATCGGGACGGGCAATGAGCAGTTCTTC. The chain uses TRBV11-3 and TRBJ2-1; tentatively, D is TRBD1 or TRBD2 (5 bases each). CDR1 and CDR2 from the germline V gene are SGHNT and YENEEA. The CDR3 runs 13 residues. The V gene lost 5 bases and the J gene lost 6 bases, with 11 bases spanning the gap.

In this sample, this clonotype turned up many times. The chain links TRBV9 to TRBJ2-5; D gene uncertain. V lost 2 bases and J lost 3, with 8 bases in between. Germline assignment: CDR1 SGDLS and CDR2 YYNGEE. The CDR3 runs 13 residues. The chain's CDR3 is CASSVGPKETQYF. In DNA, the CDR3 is TGTGCCAGCAGCGTGGGCCCTAAAGAGACCCAGTACTTC.

This CDR3 is CSVVLAGATDTQYF. In DNA, the CDR3 is TGCAGCGTCGTTCTAGCGGGGGCGACAGATACGCAGTATTTT. The V call is TRBV29-1, the J call TRBJ2-3, with 10 positions matching TRBD2. V trimming: 6 bases; J trimming: 3 bases; junction bases outside the gene matches: 6. The CDR3 sequence is 14 residues long. Germline-derived CDR1 and CDR2 are SQVTM and ANQGSEA.

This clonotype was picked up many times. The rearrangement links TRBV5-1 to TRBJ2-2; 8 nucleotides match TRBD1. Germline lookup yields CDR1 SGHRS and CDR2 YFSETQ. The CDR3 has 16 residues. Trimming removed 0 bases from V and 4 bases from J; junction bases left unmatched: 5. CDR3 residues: CASSLVAGQGTGELFF. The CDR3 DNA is TGCGCCAGCAGCTTGGTTGCAGGACAGGGCACCGGGGAGCTGTTTTTT.

CDR3 nucleotides: TGTGCCAGCAGCGTAGACCAGGGGACTTCACCCCTCCACTTT. Translating gives CASSVDQGTSPLHF. The chain carries TRBV9 and TRBJ1-6, with D perhaps TRBD1 (6 bases). CDR3 length equals 14 residues. Trimming shortened V by 0 bases and J by 9 bases, and 10 bases separated the two germline ends. In germline, CDR1 is SGDLS, CDR2 YYNGEE.

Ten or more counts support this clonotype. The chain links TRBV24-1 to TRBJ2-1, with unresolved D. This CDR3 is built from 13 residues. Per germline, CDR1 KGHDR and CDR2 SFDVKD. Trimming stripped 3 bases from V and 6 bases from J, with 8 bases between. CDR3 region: CATSDTVANEQFF. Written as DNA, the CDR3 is TGTGCCACCAGTGATACGGTTGCCAATGAGCAGTTCTTC.

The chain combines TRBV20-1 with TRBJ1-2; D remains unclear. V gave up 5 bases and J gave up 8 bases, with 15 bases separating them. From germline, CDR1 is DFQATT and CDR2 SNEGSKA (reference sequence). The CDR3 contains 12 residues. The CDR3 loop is CSAQRTAGGYTF. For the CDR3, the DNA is TGCAGTGCTCAGAGAACAGCCGGAGGCTACACCTTC.

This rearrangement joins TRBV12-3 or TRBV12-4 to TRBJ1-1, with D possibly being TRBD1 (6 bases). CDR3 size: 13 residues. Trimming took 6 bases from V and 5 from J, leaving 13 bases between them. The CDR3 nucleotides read TGTGCCAGCAGGCAACAGGGCCGGACTGAAGCTTTCTTT. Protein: CASRQQGRTEAFF.

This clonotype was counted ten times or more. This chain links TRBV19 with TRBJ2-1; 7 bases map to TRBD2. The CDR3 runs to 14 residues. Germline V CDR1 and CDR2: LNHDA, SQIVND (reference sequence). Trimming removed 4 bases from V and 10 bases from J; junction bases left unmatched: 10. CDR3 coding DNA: TGTGCCAGTAGTACAAGCGGGGCCCCTATCGAGCAGTTCTTC. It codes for CASSTSGAPIEQFF.

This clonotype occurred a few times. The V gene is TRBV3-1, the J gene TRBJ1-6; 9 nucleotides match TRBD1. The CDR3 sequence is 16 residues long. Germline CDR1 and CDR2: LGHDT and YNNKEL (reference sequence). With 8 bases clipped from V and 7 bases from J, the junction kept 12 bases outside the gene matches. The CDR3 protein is CASAYSTGTGNSPLHF. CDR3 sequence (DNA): TGTGCCAGCGCCTACTCGACCGGGACAGGGAATTCACCCCTCCACTTT.

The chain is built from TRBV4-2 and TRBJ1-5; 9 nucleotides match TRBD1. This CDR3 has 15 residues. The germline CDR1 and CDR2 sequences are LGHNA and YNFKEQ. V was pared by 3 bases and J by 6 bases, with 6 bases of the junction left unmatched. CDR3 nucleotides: TGTGCCAGCAGCCAGTTACAGGGGGCCGGTCAGCCCCAGCATTTT. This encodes CASSQLQGAGQPQHF.

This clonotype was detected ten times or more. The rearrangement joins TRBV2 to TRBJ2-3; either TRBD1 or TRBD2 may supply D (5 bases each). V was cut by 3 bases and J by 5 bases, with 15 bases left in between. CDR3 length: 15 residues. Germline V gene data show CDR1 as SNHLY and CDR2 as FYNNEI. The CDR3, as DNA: TGTGCCAGCAGTGACCTGGGACGACCACGAGATACGCAGTATTTT. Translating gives CASSDLGRPRDTQYF.

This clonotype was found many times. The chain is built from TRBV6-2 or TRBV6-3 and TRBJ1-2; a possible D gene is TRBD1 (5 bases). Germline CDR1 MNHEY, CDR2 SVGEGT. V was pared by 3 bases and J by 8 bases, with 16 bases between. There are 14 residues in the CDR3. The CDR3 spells CASSYPGDRRGYTF. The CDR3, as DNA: TGTGCCAGCAGTTATCCCGGGGACCGACGCGGCTACACCTTC.

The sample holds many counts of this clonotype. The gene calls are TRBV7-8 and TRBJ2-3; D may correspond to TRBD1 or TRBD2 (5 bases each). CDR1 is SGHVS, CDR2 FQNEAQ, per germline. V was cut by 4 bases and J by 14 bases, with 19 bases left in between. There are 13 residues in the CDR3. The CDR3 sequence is CASSSRGVTVGYF. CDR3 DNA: TGTGCCAGCAGCTCCCGGGGTGTGACAGTCGGGTATTTT.